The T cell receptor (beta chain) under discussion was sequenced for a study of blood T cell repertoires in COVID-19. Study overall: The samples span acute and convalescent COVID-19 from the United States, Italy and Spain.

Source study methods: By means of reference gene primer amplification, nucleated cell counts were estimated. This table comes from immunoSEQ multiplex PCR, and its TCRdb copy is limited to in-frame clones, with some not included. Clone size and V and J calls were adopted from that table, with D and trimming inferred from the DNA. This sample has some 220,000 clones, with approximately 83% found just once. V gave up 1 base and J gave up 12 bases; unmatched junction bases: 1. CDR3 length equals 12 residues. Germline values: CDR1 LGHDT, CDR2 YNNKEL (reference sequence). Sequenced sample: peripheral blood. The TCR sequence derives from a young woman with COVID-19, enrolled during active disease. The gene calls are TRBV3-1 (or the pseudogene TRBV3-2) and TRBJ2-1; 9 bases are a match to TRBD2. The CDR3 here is CASSQGAGGQFF. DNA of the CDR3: TGTGCCAGCAGCCAAGGAGCGGGGGGGCAGTTCTTC.